Below are 32 T cell receptor beta chains sequenced from a single sample in a study of identical twins. TCRdb reprocessed the 5' RACE reads with MiXCR, giving one entry per CDR3 protein. The table includes fewer than 500,000 distinct CDR3 sequences, roughly a quarter detected once. These data are also associated with another study on T cells expressing NK-cell markers.

Sequenced input: CD4+ T cells sorted from blood. The receptors derive from a woman aged 18-30 years in good health.

The J gene is TRBJ2-1, the V gene TRBV18; D remains unclear. The V and J ends lost 6 bases and 8 bases respectively, with 23 bases between them. The germline gives CDR1 KGHSH, CDR2 LQKENI. The CDR3 sequence is 16 residues long. The CDR3 region is CASSRYGPTIGDEQFF. Here the CDR3 DNA reads TGTGCCAGCTCCCGTTACGGACCGACAATTGGGGATGAGCAGTTCTTC.

In this sample, this clonotype turned up a few times. The chain has TRBV5-1 and TRBJ1-5; D possibly corresponds to TRBD1 (5 bases). The V gene's germline CDR1 is SGHRS and CDR2 YFSETQ. Trimming pared 4 bases from V and 4 bases from J, leaving 12 bases between. The CDR3 spans 14 residues. The CDR3 DNA follows: TGCGCCAGCAGCCCCGGGGGTGGGAATCAGCCCCAGCATTTT. Translating gives CASSPGGGNQPQHF.

This clonotype was recorded a few times. This sequence joins TRBV5-1 and TRBJ2-3; D gene unclear. V was trimmed by 5 bases and J by 5 bases, leaving 18 bases between them. CDR3 length: 15 amino acids. Looked up from germline, CDR1 is SGHRS and CDR2 is YFSETQ. CDR3 region: CASRTDPTGVDTQYF. CDR3 in DNA: TGCGCCAGCAGGACCGATCCAACTGGGGTAGATACGCAGTATTTT.

A few counts support this clonotype. J is TRBJ2-5 and V is TRBV5-1; D might be TRBD2 (6 bases). Trimming removed 6 bases from V and 3 bases from J, with 12 bases in between. The CDR3 covers 13 residues. Germline assignment: CDR1 SGHRS and CDR2 YFSETQ. The CDR3 region has the DNA TGCGCCAGCAAACTACCGGGAGAAGAGACCCAGTACTTC. Translation gives CASKLPGEETQYF.

This clonotype was detected only a few times. This chain joins TRBV20-1 and TRBJ2-7, with D perhaps matching TRBD2 (6 bases). The V end was cut by 3 bases, the J end by 5 bases, with 14 bases between. The CDR3 is made up of 13 amino acids. The germline V gene encodes CDR1 DFQATT and CDR2 SNEGSKA (reference sequence). For the CDR3, the DNA is TGCAGTGCTAGTTGGTCAGGGAGGCACGAGCAGTACTTC. Its translation is CSASWSGRHEQYF.

This clonotype has ten or more counts. The chain couples TRBV9 to TRBJ2-1; weak D call: TRBD2 (6 bases). CDR3 length equals 14 residues. Trimming shortened V by 4 bases and J by 2 bases, and 10 bases separated the two germline ends. Germline V CDR1 and CDR2: SGDLS, YYNGEE. The CDR3 sequence is CASSPWTTYNEQFF. Written as DNA, the CDR3 is TGTGCCAGCAGCCCCTGGACTACCTACAATGAGCAGTTCTTC.

There are a few counts of this clonotype. The chain couples TRBV6-5 to TRBJ2-7; D unresolved. With 3 bases removed from V and 4 bases from J, the gap between germline ends came to 16 bases. CDR1 MNHEY and CDR2 SVGAGI come from the germline V gene. The CDR3 consists of 15 residues. The CDR3 loop is CASSYGPTDTYEQYF. The CDR3, as DNA: TGTGCCAGCAGTTATGGCCCTACCGACACTTACGAGCAGTACTTC.

Only a few counts were recorded for this clonotype. This sequence joins TRBV9 and TRBJ2-5; TRBD1 agrees at 9 bases. The CDR3 has 15 amino acids. V trimming: 2 bases; J trimming: 4 bases; junction bases outside the gene matches: 6. Germline V gives CDR1 SGDLS, CDR2 YYNGEE. The CDR3 loop reads CASSVHRGLGETQYF. CDR3 in DNA: TGTGCCAGCAGCGTCCACAGGGGGCTCGGAGAGACCCAGTACTTC.

V and J are TRBV20-1 and TRBJ1-2; TRBD1 agrees at 10 bases. J gave up 7 bases and V 2 bases, and 7 bases lay outside the gene matches. Germline CDR1 is DFQATT and CDR2 is SNEGSKA (reference sequence). The CDR3 runs to 14 residues. CDR3 bases: TGCAGTGCTAGATACGGACAGGGGGTTGCTGGCTACACCTTC. Its translation: CSARYGQGVAGYTF.

This clonotype was counted a few times. This chain joins TRBV5-1 and TRBJ2-5; unclear D gene. V was cut by 0 bases and J by 4 bases, with 7 bases left in between. Germline loops: CDR1 SGHRS, CDR2 YFSETQ. The CDR3 sequence is 13 residues long. The CDR3 here is CASSLGRVETQYF. The CDR3 DNA reads TGCGCCAGCAGCTTGGGACGGGTAGAGACCCAGTACTTC.

The sample holds a few counts of this clonotype. This chain uses TRBV12-3 or TRBV12-4 with TRBJ2-7; maybe TRBD2 (6 bases). Between the trimmed V and J ends, which lost 1 base and 0 bases, there was a span of 19 bases. This CDR3 has 18 residues. CDR3 DNA: TGTGCCAGCAGTTTAGTCAGTAGGGGACTCAACCCCTCCTACGAGCAGTACTTC. Translation: CASSLVSRGLNPSYEQYF.

This chain links TRBV20-1 with TRBJ2-1, with 7 positions matching TRBD2. The CDR3 covers 14 residues. V lost 6 bases, J lost 8 bases, and 13 bases stayed unmatched. The germline gives CDR1 DFQATT, CDR2 SNEGSKA (reference sequence). The chain's CDR3 is CSARRLAVEDEQFF. For the CDR3, the DNA is TGCAGTGCCAGGAGGCTAGCGGTCGAGGATGAGCAGTTCTTC.

The chain carries TRBV5-6 and TRBJ2-3; D may be TRBD1 or TRBD2 (5 bases each). Trimming stripped 2 bases from V and 11 bases from J, with 12 bases between. CDR3 length: 12 amino acids. Germline values: CDR1 SGHDT, CDR2 YYEEEE. CDR3 residues: CASSFRDPLQYF. The CDR3 coding sequence is TGTGCCAGCAGCTTCCGGGACCCCCTGCAGTATTTT.

The J gene is TRBJ1-1, the V gene TRBV12-3 or TRBV12-4; D unclear. Trimming cost V 6 bases and J 11 bases, with 13 bases left between them. This CDR3 contains 11 residues. Here the CDR3 DNA reads TGTGCCAGCAGCCGAGTTATGAGGGCTTTCTTT. It translates to CASSRVMRAFF.

The chain couples TRBV20-1 to TRBJ2-1, with TRBD1 identical over 10 bases. The CDR3 length is 15 residues. The ends lost 0 bases at V and 8 bases at J; junction bases unmatched: 7. From germline, CDR1 is DFQATT and CDR2 SNEGSKA (reference sequence). CDR3: CSAREGTGELDEQFF. The CDR3, as DNA: TGCAGTGCTAGAGAAGGGACAGGGGAGTTAGATGAGCAGTTCTTC.

This clonotype was recorded a few times. The chain uses TRBV6-1 and TRBJ2-7, with TRBD1 matching 7 bases. This CDR3 is built from 13 residues. Germline V gene data show CDR1 as MNHNS and CDR2 as SASEGT. V was pared by 6 bases and J by 5 bases, with 7 bases of the junction left unmatched. This CDR3 is CASRPQGSDEQYF. Written as DNA, the CDR3 is TGTGCCAGCAGACCACAGGGGTCTGACGAGCAGTACTTC.

This chain joins TRBV18 and TRBJ2-5; no reliable D call. V was shortened by 3 bases and J by 3 bases, with 14 bases between the two germline ends. Germline CDR1 and CDR2: KGHSH and LQKENI. This CDR3 is built from 15 residues. The CDR3 is CASSPIGVSKETQYF. CDR3 nucleotide sequence: TGTGCCAGCTCACCGATTGGGGTGTCAAAAGAGACCCAGTACTTC.

With respect to this clonotype: The junction differs from germline at one of its ends, possibly a read error. The CDR3 here is CASSLERGGPQF. The DNA of the CDR3 is TGTGCCAGCAGTTTAGAGCGGGGGGGCCCCCAATTC. This chain joins TRBV12-3 or TRBV12-4 and TRBJ2-1; 10 bases are shared with TRBD2. The CDR3 is made up of 12 amino acids.

The rearrangement joins TRBV6-5 to TRBJ2-1; 10 bases agree with TRBD2. V shed 0 bases and J 7 bases; nucleotides not matched to a gene: 6. This CDR3 has 16 residues. Per the germline V gene, CDR1 is MNHEY and CDR2 is SVGAGI. The CDR3 bases are TGTGCCAGCAGTTACTCAAGCGGGAGGGGCGGTAATGAGCAGTTCTTC. Translated: CASSYSSGRGGNEQFF.

This clonotype was seen only once. The chain employs TRBV20-1 and TRBJ2-4; D tentatively fits TRBD1 or TRBD2 (6 bases each). The V gene's germline CDR1 is DFQATT and CDR2 SNEGSKA (reference sequence). The CDR3 is made up of 15 amino acids. Trimming left V 3 bases short and J 3 bases short, with 15 bases between. CDR3 DNA sequence: TGCAGTGCTAGCAGCAGGAGGGGGTTCAAAAACATTCAGTACTTC. It encodes CSASSRRGFKNIQYF.

The chain is built from TRBV2 and TRBJ2-7; no firm D call. CDR3 size: 11 residues. Germline V gives CDR1 SNHLY, CDR2 FYNNEI. Trimming left V 3 bases short and J 12 bases short, with 12 bases between. CDR3 in amino acids: CASSEDGLRYF. The CDR3 bases are TGTGCCAGCAGTGAGGACGGCTTACGGTACTTC.

The V gene is TRBV9, the J gene TRBJ1-1, with D possibly TRBD1 on 5 matching bases. The ends were cut back, 0 bases at V and 0 bases at J, with 9 bases in the middle. Germline CDR1 is SGDLS and CDR2 is YYNGEE. The CDR3 is made up of 15 amino acids. The CDR3 DNA follows: TGTGCCAGCAGCGTAGAAGCAGGGTTGAACACTGAAGCTTTCTTT. As protein: CASSVEAGLNTEAFF.

This clonotype was found a few times. The V and J genes are TRBV7-2 and TRBJ2-2; D might be TRBD1 or TRBD2, each matching 5 bases. CDR3 length equals 15 residues. Trimming stripped 6 bases from V and 6 bases from J, with 17 bases between. CDR1 is SGHTA, CDR2 FQGNSA, per germline. The CDR3: CASSEAGTVPGELFF. The CDR3 nucleotides are TGTGCCAGCAGTGAAGCCGGGACGGTCCCCGGGGAGCTGTTTTTT.

This chain connects TRBV7-3 to TRBJ2-1; D remains ambiguous. Germline V gene lookup returns CDR1 SGHTA and CDR2 FQGTGA. Trimming cost V 3 bases and J 5 bases, with 8 bases left between them. The CDR3 loop spans 13 amino acids. The CDR3 region has the DNA TGTGCCAGCAGCTTTAGAGTCCACAATGAGCAGTTCTTC. This sequence encodes CASSFRVHNEQFF.

V and J are TRBV6-1 and TRBJ2-2; D may match TRBD1 or TRBD2 (5 bases each). The germline gives CDR1 MNHNS, CDR2 SASEGT. This CDR3 is 14 amino acids long. Trimming stripped 3 bases from V and 6 bases from J, with 11 bases between. The CDR3 loop is CASSDRGAAGELFF. The CDR3, as DNA: TGTGCCAGCAGTGACCGAGGGGCGGCCGGGGAGCTGTTTTTT.

As regards this clonotype: This may be a read error: a much more frequent sequence differs by one nucleotide. The gene calls are TRBV11-3 and TRBJ2-1; D unclear. The CDR3 runs 10 residues. Germline V gives CDR1 SGHNT, CDR2 YENEEA. The V gene lost 0 bases and the J gene lost 9 bases, with 0 bases spanning the gap. The DNA for the CDR3 is TGTGCCAGCAGCTTAGATGAGCAGTTCTTC. This codes for CASSLDEQFF.

The V and J genes are TRBV3-1 and TRBJ2-5; D unresolved. The CDR3 is 13 residues long. Between the trimmed V and J ends, which lost 1 base and 5 bases, there was a span of 8 bases. CDR1 is LGHDT, CDR2 YNNKEL, per germline (reference sequence). The CDR3 region is CASSQVYSETQYF. CDR3 nucleotide sequence: TGTGCCAGCAGCCAAGTCTATTCGGAGACCCAGTACTTC.

The chain recombines TRBV7-2 with TRBJ2-7, with D possibly being TRBD2 (5 bases). This CDR3 is built from 15 residues. Trimming stripped 1 base from V and 4 bases from J, with 14 bases between. Germline V gives CDR1 SGHTA, CDR2 FQGNSA. The CDR3 region is CASSLVEAALYEQYF. CDR3 DNA sequence: TGTGCCAGCAGCTTAGTCGAAGCGGCCCTTTACGAGCAGTACTTC.

This clonotype occurred a few times. The J gene is TRBJ2-3, the V gene TRBV6-2 or TRBV6-3; 12 nucleotides agree with TRBD1. The CDR3 loop spans 15 amino acids. The germline CDR1 and CDR2 sequences are MNHEY and SVGEGT. The junction had 7 bases not matched to a gene; V was cut back by 4 bases and J by 8 bases. The CDR3 DNA follows: TGTGCCAGCAGTTTCCGGGACAGGGGGCGCGGTACGCAGTATTTT. This encodes CASSFRDRGRGTQYF.

V gene TRBV20-1 combines with J gene TRBJ2-7; 16 positions agree with TRBD2. The CDR3 runs to 19 residues. The germline gives CDR1 DFQATT, CDR2 SNEGSKA (reference sequence). V shed 1 base, J shed 2 bases, and the junction held 11 bases outside the gene matches. CDR3 DNA: TGCAGTGCTAGAGCTATACCCGGGACTAGCGGGGGGGTTACCTACGAGCAGTACTTC. Translation gives CSARAIPGTSGGVTYEQYF.

The chain links TRBV9 to TRBJ1-2, with D perhaps matching TRBD1 (6 bases). CDR3 length equals 12 residues. Per germline, CDR1 SGDLS and CDR2 YYNGEE. Trimming removed 4 bases from V and 7 bases from J, with 11 bases in between. Here the CDR3 DNA reads TGTGCCAGCAGCAACAGGGATTTTGGCTACACCTTC. This codes for CASSNRDFGYTF.

This clonotype showed up just a few times. The genes are TRBV7-7 and TRBJ2-4, with unresolved D. V lost 6 bases and J lost 0, with 12 bases in between. The CDR3 extends over 15 amino acids. Per germline, CDR1 SSHAT and CDR2 FNYEAQ (reference sequence). CDR3: CASSGEGPAKNIQYF. CDR3 nucleotide sequence: TGTGCCAGCAGTGGGGAAGGACCAGCCAAAAACATTCAGTACTTC.